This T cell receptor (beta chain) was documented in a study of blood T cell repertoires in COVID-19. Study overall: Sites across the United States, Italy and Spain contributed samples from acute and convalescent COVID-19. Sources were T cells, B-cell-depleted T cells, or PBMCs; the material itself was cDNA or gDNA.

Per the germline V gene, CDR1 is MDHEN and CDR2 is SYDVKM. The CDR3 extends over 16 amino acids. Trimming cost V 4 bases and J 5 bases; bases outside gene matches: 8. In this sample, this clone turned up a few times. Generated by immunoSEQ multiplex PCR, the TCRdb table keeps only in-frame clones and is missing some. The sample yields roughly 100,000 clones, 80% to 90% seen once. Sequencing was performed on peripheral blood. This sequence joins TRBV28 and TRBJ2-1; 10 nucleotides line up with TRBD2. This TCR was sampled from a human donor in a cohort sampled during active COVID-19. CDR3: CASSWQSGRDNNEQFF. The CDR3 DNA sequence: TGTGCCAGCAGTTGGCAAAGCGGGAGGGATAACAATGAGCAGTTCTTC.